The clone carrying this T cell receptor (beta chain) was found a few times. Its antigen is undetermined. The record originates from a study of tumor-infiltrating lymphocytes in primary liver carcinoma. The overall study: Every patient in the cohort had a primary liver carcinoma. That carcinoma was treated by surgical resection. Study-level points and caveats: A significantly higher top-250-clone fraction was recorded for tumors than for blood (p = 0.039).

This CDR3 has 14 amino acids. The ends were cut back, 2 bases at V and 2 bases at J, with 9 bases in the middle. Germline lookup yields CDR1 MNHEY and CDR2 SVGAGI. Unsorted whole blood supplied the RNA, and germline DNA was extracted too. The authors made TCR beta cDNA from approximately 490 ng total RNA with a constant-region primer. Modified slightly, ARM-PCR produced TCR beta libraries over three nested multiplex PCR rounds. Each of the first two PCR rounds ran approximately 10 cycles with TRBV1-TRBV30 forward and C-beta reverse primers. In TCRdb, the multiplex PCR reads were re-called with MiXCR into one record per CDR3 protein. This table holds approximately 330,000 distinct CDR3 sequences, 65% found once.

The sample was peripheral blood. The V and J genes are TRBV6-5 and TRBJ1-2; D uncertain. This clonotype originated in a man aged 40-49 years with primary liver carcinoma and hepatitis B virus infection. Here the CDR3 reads CASSYRVENYGYTF. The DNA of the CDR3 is TGTGCCAGCAGTTACAGGGTGGAAAACTATGGCTACACCTTC.